This TCR beta chain was obtained from a study of blood T cell repertoires in COVID-19. Study-level information: T cells, B-cell-depleted T cells, or PBMCs provided the cDNA or gDNA that served as material.

Source study methods: The authors estimated nucleated cell counts from reference gene primer amplification. Profiled with immunoSEQ multiplex PCR; TCRdb holds only in-frame clones, not every one. Clone size and V and J calls were adopted from that table, with D and trimming inferred from the DNA. Seen here are 100,000 to 150,000 clones, about 70% observed once, and the top ten hold under 2.5%. Germline V gene sequence: CDR1 MNHEY, CDR2 SMNVEV (reference sequence). V was pared by 3 bases and J by 5 bases, with 10 bases between. This CDR3 spans 14 amino acids. This chain joins TRBV27 and TRBJ2-2; D unclear. This receptor was obtained from an older woman with acute or convalescent COVID-19. The sequenced sample was peripheral blood. The CDR3 DNA sequence: TGTGCCAGCAGTTTGAACAGAGCAACCGGGGAGCTGTTTTTT. Encoded protein: CASSLNRATGELFF.